The rows below give T cell receptor beta chains drawn from one sample of a study of technical replicates of blood from a handful of donors. Repertoires were generated with immunoSEQ multiplex PCR, while TCRdb's copy carries only in-frame clones and drops some. The top ten clones hold over 9.5% of a sample with around 13,000 clones, 84% of them seen once. The specimen was PBMCs. These receptors originate from a human donor in good health. The CDR3 runs from the conserved cysteine through the conserved F or W. D genes are given only for firm matches. Some rows have no size entry. The others give once, few or many, or a class for an expanded clone.

v_call	d_call	j_call	clone_size	cdr3_aa	cdr3_nt
TRBV7-9	TRBD1	TRBJ2-3	.	CASSPRGPDTQYF	TGTGCCAGCAGCCCGAGGGGGCCCGATACGCAGTATTTT
TRBV27	.	TRBJ1-1	.	CASSPYPEPYTEAFF	TGTGCCAGCAGTCCATATCCCGAGCCCTACACTGAAGCTTTCTTT
TRBV11-2	TRBD2	TRBJ2-1	.	CASRYLAGNEQFF	TGTGCCAGCAGATACCTAGCGGGCAATGAGCAGTTCTTC
TRBV6-1	TRBD1	TRBJ2-7	.	CASRAPDRATYEQYF	TGTGCCAGCAGGGCCCCGGACAGGGCTACCTACGAGCAGTACTTC
TRBV7-9	.	TRBJ1-2	.	CASSLPGGNYGYTF	TGTGCCAGCAGCCTACCCGGGGGTAACTATGGCTACACCTTC
TRBV18	.	TRBJ2-1	.	CASSTGLNNEQFF	TGTGCCAGCTCAACCGGACTGAACAATGAGCAGTTCTTC
TRBV30	TRBD2	TRBJ2-7	.	CAWKLAGVGYEQYF	TGTGCCTGGAAATTAGCGGGAGTGGGCTACGAGCAGTACTTC
TRBV4-1	TRBD2	TRBJ2-1	.	CASSQAVSASGSRVYNEQFF	TGCGCCAGCAGCCAAGCAGTTTCTGCTAGCGGGAGTCGGGTCTACAATGAGCAGTTCTTC
TRBV11-3	.	TRBJ2-7	.	CASSLKPSYEQYF	TGTGCCAGCAGCTTGAAGCCCTCCTACGAGCAGTACTTC
TRBV25-1	.	TRBJ2-7	.	CASSEFGGEQYF	TGTGCCAGCAGTGAATTTGGAGGCGAGCAGTACTTC
TRBV10-3	.	TRBJ2-1	.	CAISDTEPSKNEQFF	TGTGCCATCAGTGACACCGAGCCAAGTAAGAATGAGCAGTTCTTC
TRBV5-1	.	TRBJ2-2	.	CASSLTGSNTGELFF	TGCGCCAGCAGCTTAACAGGGAGTAACACCGGGGAGCTGTTTTTT
TRBV28	.	TRBJ2-2	.	CASSFQGVNTGELFF	TGTGCCAGCAGTTTCCAGGGTGTTAACACCGGGGAGCTGTTTTTT
TRBV2	.	TRBJ2-3	.	CASSTQGSGTDTQYF	TGTGCCAGCAGTACCCAGGGGTCGGGCACAGATACGCAGTATTTT
TRBV27	TRBD2	TRBJ2-7	.	CASSLSGLAGYYEQYF	TGTGCCAGCAGTTTATCAGGACTAGCGGGGTACTACGAGCAGTACTTC
TRBV5-1	TRBD2	TRBJ2-1	.	CASKGTSGPNEQFF	TGCGCCAGCAAGGGGACTAGCGGTCCCAATGAGCAGTTCTTC
TRBV19	.	TRBJ2-1	once	CASTSTPGSNNEQFF	TGTGCCAGTACTTCCACCCCCGGGTCGAACAATGAGCAGTTCTTC
TRBV14	TRBD1	TRBJ2-5	.	CASSRVRGRETQYF	TGTGCCAGCAGCCGCGTGAGGGGGCGGGAGACCCAGTACTTC
TRBV18	.	TRBJ1-2	.	CASSPGVNYGYTF	TGTGCCAGCTCACCCGGGGTTAACTATGGCTACACCTTC
TRBV10-3	.	TRBJ1-4	.	CAISERQVATNEKLFF	TGTGCCATCAGTGAGCGGCAGGTTGCAACTAATGAAAAACTGTTTTTT
TRBV5-1	.	TRBJ2-7	.	CASSAQPTYEQYF	TGCGCCAGCAGTGCCCAACCTACCTACGAGCAGTACTTC
TRBV9	.	TRBJ1-3	few	CASSVEHTFGNTIYF	TGTGCCAGCAGCGTCGAACATACGTTCGGAAACACCATATATTTT
TRBV11-2	TRBD2	TRBJ2-3	.	CASSSGKGSDTQYF	TGTGCCTCAAGTAGCGGGAAAGGGTCAGATACGCAGTATTTT
TRBV11-3	TRBD2	TRBJ2-1	.	CASSSGLAYNEQFF	TGTGCCAGCAGCTCAGGACTAGCCTACAATGAGCAGTTCTTC
TRBV27	.	TRBJ2-7	.	CASSSGGIHGQEQYF	TGTGCCAGCAGTTCTGGAGGCATACACGGCCAGGAGCAGTACTTC
TRBV28	.	TRBJ1-2	.	CATRGVGYTF	TGTGCCACCCGGGGTGTCGGCTACACCTTC
TRBV14	.	TRBJ2-3	.	CASSQTAASTDTQYF	TGTGCCAGCAGCCAAACAGCAGCTAGCACAGATACGCAGTATTTT
TRBV6-5	TRBD2	TRBJ2-1	few	CASNRLAGGPDEQFF	TGTGCCAGCAATCGCCTGGCGGGAGGGCCGGATGAGCAGTTCTTC
TRBV28	TRBD1	TRBJ2-3	.	CASSPGTGAADTQYF	TGTGCCAGCAGTCCGGGGACAGGGGCGGCAGATACGCAGTATTTT
TRBV27	TRBD2	TRBJ2-3	.	CASSLTRTSGTTDTQYF	TGTGCCAGCAGTTTAACGCGGACTAGCGGGACCACAGATACGCAGTATTTT
TRBV7-9	.	TRBJ2-5	once	CASSLAATQETQYF	TGTGCCAGCAGCTTAGCGGCAACCCAAGAGACCCAGTACTTC
TRBV11-2	.	TRBJ2-7	few	CASSAPRGGREQYF	TGTGCCAGCAGCGCCCCAAGGGGGGGTCGCGAGCAGTACTTC
TRBV11-3	TRBD2	TRBJ2-5	.	CASSFGTSAQETQYF	TGTGCCAGCAGCTTCGGGACTAGCGCCCAAGAGACCCAGTACTTC
TRBV30	.	TRBJ2-1	.	CAWNVAVGSGEQFF	TGTGCCTGGAACGTGGCAGTGGGATCGGGGGAGCAGTTCTTC
TRBV18	.	TRBJ1-2	few	CASSPLDSMSYGYTF	TGTGCCAGCTCACCATTGGACAGCATGAGCTATGGCTACACCTTC
TRBV5-1	.	TRBJ2-3	.	CASRETGTDTQYF	TGCGCCAGCAGGGAGACAGGCACAGATACGCAGTATTTT
TRBV6-4	TRBD1	TRBJ2-3	few	CASSDGQGADTQYF	TGTGCCAGCAGTGACGGACAGGGGGCAGATACGCAGTATTTT
TRBV6-5	.	TRBJ1-1	once	CASRSTTGHTEAFF	TGTGCCAGCAGATCGACGACAGGCCATACTGAAGCTTTCTTT
TRBV18	.	TRBJ1-2	.	CASSPPGQNHYGYTF	TGTGCCAGCTCACCACCTGGACAGAACCACTATGGCTACACCTTC
TRBV15	TRBD1	TRBJ1-3	.	CATSRIPQGDGNTIYF	TGTGCCACCAGCAGGATCCCACAGGGGGATGGAAACACCATATATTTT